This TCR beta chain was sequenced in a study of T-cell memory formation after mild COVID-19. About the study: Each donor largely had its own TCR clusters. Study-wide results and caveats: The authors left the SARS-CoV-2 specificity of second-wave clones peaking on day 37 unconfirmed. The study found balanced CD4/CD8 in clones contracting day 15 to 85 and a CD4+ lean in later expanders.

Trimming stripped 7 bases from V and 3 bases from J, with 13 bases between. This CDR3 is built from 13 residues. Germline CDR1 reads DFQATT; CDR2 reads SNEGSKA (reference sequence). This clonotype came up many times. The antigen is undetermined. Using its own MiXCR run on the 5' RACE reads, TCRdb lists one record per CDR3 protein. Among hundreds of thousands of distinct CDR3 sequences, 20% were seen once, and the ten largest hold 8.4%. This receptor was identified in an adult woman who had mild COVID-19 (a few samples of this study predate the infection). Cell type and time point are not known. Material for sequencing was PBMCs or a T cell subset sorted from them (not recorded which). The genes are TRBV20-1 and TRBJ1-3, with D hard to call. This CDR3 reads CSVQAFGGNTIYF. The CDR3 nucleotides read TGCAGTGTCCAAGCTTTCGGTGGAAACACCATATATTTT.